This T cell receptor (beta chain) was identified in a study of response to subunit inactivated influenza vaccine. Study observations and caveats: Each seasonal influenza vaccination recruits few new T cells, the authors suggested.

This clonotype was seen a few times. No antigen is known for it. TCRdb analysed the RT-PCR reads with MiXCR anew, one entry per CDR3 protein. The sample comprises about 700,000 distinct CDR3 sequences, around 14% of which are singletons, and around 6.5% rests with the top ten. Germline loops: CDR1 SGDLS, CDR2 YYNGEE. The CDR3 sequence is 16 residues long. The V gene lost 0 bases and the J gene lost 0 bases, with 9 bases spanning the gap. Sequenced here: PBMCs from blood, sampled 14 to 15 days before vaccination. This TCR came from a man aged 50-60 years who received an inactivated influenza vaccine. The chain carries TRBV9 and TRBJ2-2; possible D gene TRBD2, 5 bases. DNA for the CDR3: TGTGCCAGCAGCGTAGGAATCGGGGCGAACACCGGGGAGCTGTTTTTT. This codes for CASSVGIGANTGELFF.